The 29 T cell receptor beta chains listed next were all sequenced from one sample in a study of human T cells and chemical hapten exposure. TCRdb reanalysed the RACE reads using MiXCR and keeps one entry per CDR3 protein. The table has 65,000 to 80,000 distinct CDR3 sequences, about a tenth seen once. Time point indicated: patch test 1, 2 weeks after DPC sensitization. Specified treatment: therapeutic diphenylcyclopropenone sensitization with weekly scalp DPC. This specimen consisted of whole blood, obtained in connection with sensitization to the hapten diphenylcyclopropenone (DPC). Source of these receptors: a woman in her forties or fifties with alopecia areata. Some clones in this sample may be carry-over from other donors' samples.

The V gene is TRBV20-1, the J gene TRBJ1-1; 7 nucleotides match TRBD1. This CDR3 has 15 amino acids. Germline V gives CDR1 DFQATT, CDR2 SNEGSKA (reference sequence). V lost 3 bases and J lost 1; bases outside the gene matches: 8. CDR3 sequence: CSASRTGVKNTEAFF. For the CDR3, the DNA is TGCAGTGCTAGCCGCACAGGGGTAAAGAACACTGAAGCTTTCTTT.

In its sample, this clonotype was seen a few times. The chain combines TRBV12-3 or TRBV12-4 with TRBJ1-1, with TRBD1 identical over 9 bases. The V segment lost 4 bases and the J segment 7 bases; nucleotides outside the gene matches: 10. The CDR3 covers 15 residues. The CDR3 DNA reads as TGTGCCAGCAGTTCGCTCGGGACAGGGAACTTTGAAGCTTTCTTT. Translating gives CASSSLGTGNFEAFF.

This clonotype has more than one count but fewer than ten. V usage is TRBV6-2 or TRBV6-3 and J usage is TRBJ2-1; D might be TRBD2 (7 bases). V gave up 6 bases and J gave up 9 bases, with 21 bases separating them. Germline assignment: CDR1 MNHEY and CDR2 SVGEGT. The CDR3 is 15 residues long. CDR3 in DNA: TGTGCCAGCAGGGCATCAGCGGGGAAGACAGGTGAGCAGTTCTTC. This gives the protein CASRASAGKTGEQFF.

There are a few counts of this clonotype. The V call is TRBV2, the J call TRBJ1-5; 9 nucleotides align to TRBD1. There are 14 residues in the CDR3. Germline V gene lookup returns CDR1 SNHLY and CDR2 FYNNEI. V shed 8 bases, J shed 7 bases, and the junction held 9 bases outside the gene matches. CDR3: CASLGQGDGQPQHF. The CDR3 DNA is TGTGCCAGCCTGGGACAGGGCGACGGACAGCCCCAGCATTTT.

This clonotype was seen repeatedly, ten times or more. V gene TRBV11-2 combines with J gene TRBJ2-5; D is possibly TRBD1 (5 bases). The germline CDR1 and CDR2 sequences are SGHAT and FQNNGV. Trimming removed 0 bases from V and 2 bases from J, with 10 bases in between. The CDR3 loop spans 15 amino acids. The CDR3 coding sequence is TGTGCCAGCAGCTTAGATCCAGGGATACAAGAGACCCAGTACTTC. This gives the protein CASSLDPGIQETQYF.

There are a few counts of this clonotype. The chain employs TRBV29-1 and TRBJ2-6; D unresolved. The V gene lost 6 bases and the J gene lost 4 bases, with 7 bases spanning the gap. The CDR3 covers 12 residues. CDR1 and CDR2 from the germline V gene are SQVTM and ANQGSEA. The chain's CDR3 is CSVTEGANVLTF. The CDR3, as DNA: TGCAGCGTGACCGAGGGGGCCAACGTCCTGACTTTC.

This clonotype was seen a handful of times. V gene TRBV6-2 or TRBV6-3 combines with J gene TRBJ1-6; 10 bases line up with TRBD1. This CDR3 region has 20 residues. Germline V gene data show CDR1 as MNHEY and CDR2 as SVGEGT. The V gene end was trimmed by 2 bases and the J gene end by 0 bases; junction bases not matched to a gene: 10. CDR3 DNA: TGTGCCAGCAGTTACCGGACAGGGGGTCGACTAAGCTCCTATAATTCACCCCTCCACTTT. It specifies CASSYRTGGRLSSYNSPLHF.

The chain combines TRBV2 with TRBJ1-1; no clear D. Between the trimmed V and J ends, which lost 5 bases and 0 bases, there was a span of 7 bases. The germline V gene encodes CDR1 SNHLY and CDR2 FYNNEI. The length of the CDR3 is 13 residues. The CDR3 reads CASSKTMNTEAFF. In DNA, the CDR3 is TGTGCCAGCAGTAAGACGATGAACACTGAAGCTTTCTTT.

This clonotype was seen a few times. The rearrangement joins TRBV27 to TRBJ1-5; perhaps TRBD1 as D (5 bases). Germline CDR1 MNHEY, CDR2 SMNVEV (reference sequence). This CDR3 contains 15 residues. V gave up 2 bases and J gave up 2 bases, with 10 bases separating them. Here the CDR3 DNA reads TGTGCCAGCAGTTTAGGTTGGGGGGGCAATCAGCCCCAGCATTTT. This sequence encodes CASSLGWGGNQPQHF.

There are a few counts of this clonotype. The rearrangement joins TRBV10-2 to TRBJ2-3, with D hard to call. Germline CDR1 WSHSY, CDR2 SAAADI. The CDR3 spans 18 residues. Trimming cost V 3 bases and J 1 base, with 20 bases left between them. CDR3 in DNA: TGCGCCAGCAGTGACTTTGGGCGCCAGCCACTTCGCACAGATACGCAGTATTTT. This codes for CASSDFGRQPLRTDTQYF.

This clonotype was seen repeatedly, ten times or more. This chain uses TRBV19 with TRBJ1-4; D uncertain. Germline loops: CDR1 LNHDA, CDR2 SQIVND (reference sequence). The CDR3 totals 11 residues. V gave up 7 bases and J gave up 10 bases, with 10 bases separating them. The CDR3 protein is CASTLGGKLFF. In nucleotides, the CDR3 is TGTGCCAGTACGCTAGGAGGAAAACTGTTTTTT.

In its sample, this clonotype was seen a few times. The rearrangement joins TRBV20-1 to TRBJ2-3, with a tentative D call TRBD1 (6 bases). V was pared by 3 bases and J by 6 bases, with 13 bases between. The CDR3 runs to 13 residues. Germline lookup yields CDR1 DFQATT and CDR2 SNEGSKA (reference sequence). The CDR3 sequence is CSARTGSGDTQYF. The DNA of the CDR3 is TGCAGTGCTAGGACAGGTTCAGGCGATACGCAGTATTTT.

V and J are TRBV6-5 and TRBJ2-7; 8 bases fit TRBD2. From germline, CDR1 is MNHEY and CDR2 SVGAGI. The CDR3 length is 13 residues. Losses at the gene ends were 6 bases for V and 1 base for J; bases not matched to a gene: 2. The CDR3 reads CASRQRESYEQYF. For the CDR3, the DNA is TGTGCCAGCAGACAGCGGGAGTCCTACGAGCAGTACTTC.

CDR3 in DNA: TGTGCCAGCAGCGCCCTCAATGAGCAGTTCTTC. It yields the protein CASSALNEQFF. The rearrangement links TRBV7-2 to TRBJ2-1; unclear D gene. CDR3 length: 11 residues. V lost 5 bases to trimming and J lost 6 bases, with 5 bases between them. The V gene's germline CDR1 is SGHTA and CDR2 FQGNSA.

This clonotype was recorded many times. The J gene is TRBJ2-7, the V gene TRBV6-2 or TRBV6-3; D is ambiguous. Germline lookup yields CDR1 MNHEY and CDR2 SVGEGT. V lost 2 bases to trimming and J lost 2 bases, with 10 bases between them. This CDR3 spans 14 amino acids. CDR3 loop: CASSYRSQAYEQYF. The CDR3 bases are TGTGCCAGCAGTTACCGATCCCAGGCCTACGAGCAGTACTTC.

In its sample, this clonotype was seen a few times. The CDR3: CSVEGRTPNIQYF. CDR3 nucleotides: TGCAGCGTGGAGGGCCGGACACCAAACATTCAGTACTTC. The rearrangement joins TRBV29-1 to TRBJ2-4, with D possibly being TRBD2 (6 bases). The germline gives CDR1 SQVTM, CDR2 ANQGSEA. CDR3 length equals 13 residues. V was cut by 6 bases and J by 6 bases, with 15 bases left in between.

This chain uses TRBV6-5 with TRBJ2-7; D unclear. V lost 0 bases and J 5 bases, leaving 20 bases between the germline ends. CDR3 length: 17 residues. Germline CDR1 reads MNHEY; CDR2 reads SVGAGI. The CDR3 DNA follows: TGTGCCAGCAGTTACTCCGTACGGGCCCCATATCGCCACGAGCAGTACTTC. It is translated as CASSYSVRAPYRHEQYF.

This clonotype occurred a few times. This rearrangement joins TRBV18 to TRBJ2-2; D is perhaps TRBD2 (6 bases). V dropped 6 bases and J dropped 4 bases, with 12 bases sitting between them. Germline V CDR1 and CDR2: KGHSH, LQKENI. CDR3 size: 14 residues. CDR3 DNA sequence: TGTGCCAGCTCCCGAAAGGGAGGCACCGGGGAGCTGTTTTTT. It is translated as CASSRKGGTGELFF.

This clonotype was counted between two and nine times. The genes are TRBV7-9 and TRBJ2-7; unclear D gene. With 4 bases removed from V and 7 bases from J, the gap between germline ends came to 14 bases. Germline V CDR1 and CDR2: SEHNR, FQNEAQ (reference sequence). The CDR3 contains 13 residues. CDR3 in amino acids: CASSSLARQEQYF. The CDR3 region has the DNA TGTGCCAGCAGCTCCCTCGCCCGGCAGGAGCAGTACTTC. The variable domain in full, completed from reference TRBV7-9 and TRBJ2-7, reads DTGVSQNPRHKITKRGQNVTFRCDPISEHNRLYWYRQTLGQGPEFLTYFQNEAQLEKSRLLSDRFSAERPKGSFSTLEIQRTEQGDSAMYLCASSSLARQEQYFGPGTRLTVT.

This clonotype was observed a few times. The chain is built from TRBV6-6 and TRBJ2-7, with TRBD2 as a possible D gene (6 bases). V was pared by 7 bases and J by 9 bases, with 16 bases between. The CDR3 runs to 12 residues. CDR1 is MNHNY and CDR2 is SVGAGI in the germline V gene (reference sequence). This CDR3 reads CASKDPGGVQYF. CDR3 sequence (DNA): TGTGCCAGCAAGGACCCCGGGGGAGTGCAGTACTTC.

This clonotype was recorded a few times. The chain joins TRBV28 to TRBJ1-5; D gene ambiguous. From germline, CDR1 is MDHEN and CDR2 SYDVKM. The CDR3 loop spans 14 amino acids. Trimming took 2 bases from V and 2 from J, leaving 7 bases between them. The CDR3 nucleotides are TGTGCCAGCAGTTTAGAGCCCCGCAATCAGCCCCAGCATTTT. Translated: CASSLEPRNQPQHF.

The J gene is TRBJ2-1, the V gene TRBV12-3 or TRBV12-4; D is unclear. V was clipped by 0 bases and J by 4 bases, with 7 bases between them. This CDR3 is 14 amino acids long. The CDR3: CASSLALGYNEQFF. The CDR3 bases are TGTGCCAGCAGTTTAGCGTTAGGGTACAATGAGCAGTTCTTC.

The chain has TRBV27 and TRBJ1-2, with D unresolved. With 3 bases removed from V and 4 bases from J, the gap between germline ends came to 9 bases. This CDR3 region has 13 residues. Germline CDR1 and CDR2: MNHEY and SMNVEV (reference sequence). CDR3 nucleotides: TGTGCCAGCAGTTTTAACCAGGTCTATGGCTACACCTTC. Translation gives CASSFNQVYGYTF.

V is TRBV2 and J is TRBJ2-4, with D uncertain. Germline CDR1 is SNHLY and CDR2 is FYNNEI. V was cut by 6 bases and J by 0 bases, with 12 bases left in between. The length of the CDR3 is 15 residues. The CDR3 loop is CASRNQVVAKNIQYF. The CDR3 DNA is TGTGCCAGCAGGAATCAAGTAGTAGCCAAAAACATTCAGTACTTC. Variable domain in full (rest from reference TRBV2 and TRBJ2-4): EPEVTQTPSHQVTQMGQEVILRCVPISNHLYFYWYRQILGQKVEFLVSFYNNEISEKSEIFDDQFSVERPDGSNFTLKIRSTKLEDSAMYFCASRNQVVAKNIQYFGAGTRLSVL.

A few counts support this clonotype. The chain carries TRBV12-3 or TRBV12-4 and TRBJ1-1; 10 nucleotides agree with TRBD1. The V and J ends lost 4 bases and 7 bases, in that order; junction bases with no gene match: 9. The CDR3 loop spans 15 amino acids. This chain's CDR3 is CASSSARQGASEAFF. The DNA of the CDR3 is TGTGCCAGCAGTTCAGCGAGACAGGGGGCGAGTGAAGCTTTCTTT.

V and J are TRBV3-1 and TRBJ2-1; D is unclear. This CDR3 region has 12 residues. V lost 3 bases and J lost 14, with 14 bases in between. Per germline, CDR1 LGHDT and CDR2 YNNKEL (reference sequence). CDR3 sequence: CASSQKTSTKFF. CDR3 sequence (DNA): TGTGCCAGCAGCCAGAAGACATCTACGAAGTTCTTC.

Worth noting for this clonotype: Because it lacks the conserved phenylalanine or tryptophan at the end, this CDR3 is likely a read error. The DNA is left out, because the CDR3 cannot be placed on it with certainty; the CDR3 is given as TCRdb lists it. CDR3 amino acids: CATGGTGV. The chain carries TRBV12-5 and TRBJ1-1; TRBD1, the D gene given by the table, was not confirmed from the DNA. The CDR3 region is 8 residues in length, termini included. CDR1 and CDR2 (germline): LGHNT, FRNRAP.

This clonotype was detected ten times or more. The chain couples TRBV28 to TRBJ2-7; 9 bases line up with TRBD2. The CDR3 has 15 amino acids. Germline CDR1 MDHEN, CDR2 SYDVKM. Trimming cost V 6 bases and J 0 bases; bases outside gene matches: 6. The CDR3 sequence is CASRDSGGSSYEQYF. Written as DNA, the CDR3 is TGTGCCAGCAGAGATAGCGGGGGCAGCTCCTACGAGCAGTACTTC. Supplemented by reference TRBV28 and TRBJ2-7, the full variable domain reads DVKVTQSSRYLVKRTGEKVFLECVQDMDHENMFWYRQDPGLGLRLIYFSYDVKMKEKGDIPEGYSVSREKKERFSLILESASTNQTSMYLCASRDSGGSSYEQYFGPGTRLTVT.

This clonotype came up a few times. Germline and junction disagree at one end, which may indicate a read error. The CDR3, as DNA: TGTGCCAGCAGTTACGCCAGGGGTTGGAACGCTGAAGCTTTCTTT. Protein sequence: CASSYARGWNAEAFF. The V gene is TRBV6-5, the J gene TRBJ1-1; TRBD1 is a possible D gene (6 bases). Germline V gene data show CDR1 as MNHEY and CDR2 as SVGAGI. CDR3 size: 15 residues.